A selection of T cell receptor beta chains follows, all from one sample in a study of T cell repertoires in cytomegalovirus infection. From the reads, TCRdb called clonotypes with MiXCR, one entry per CDR3 protein. The sample contains some 700,000 distinct CDR3 sequences, less than 40% of which appear only once. The specimen was PBMCs. The source of these receptors is a human donor in good health (CMV status not recorded). Some clones in this sample may be carry-over from other donors' samples. Each CDR3 is given with its conserved first and last residue. Each record gives: clone size, D gene, J gene, V gene, CDR3 protein, CDR3 DNA. D genes are given only for firm matches. Not all rows give a size; the values are once, few, many and, for expanded clones, a class.

>-|-|TRBJ2-1|TRBV19
CASSQTTTAYNEQFF
TGTGCCAGTAGTCAGACAACGACAGCCTACAATGAGCAGTTCTTC
>-|-|TRBJ2-3|TRBV5-4
CASSPRASTDTQYF
TGTGCCAGCAGCCCCCGGGCGTCCACAGATACGCAGTATTTT
>many|-|TRBJ2-5|TRBV7-6
CASSYRRLNQETQYF
TGTGCCAGCAGCTACCGCCGACTAAATCAAGAGACCCAGTACTTC
>-|TRBD2|TRBJ2-7|TRBV7-2
CASSLALAVRSYEQYF
TGTGCCAGCAGCTTAGCCCTAGCGGTTAGATCCTACGAGCAGTACTTC
>many|-|TRBJ2-2|TRBV7-2
CASSLRVRGSGELFF
TGTGCCAGCAGCTTACGCGTGCGAGGGTCCGGGGAGCTGTTTTTT
>few|-|TRBJ2-7|TRBV6-1
CASTGTGPTYEQYF
TGTGCCAGCACAGGGACTGGTCCCACCTACGAGCAGTACTTC
>-|TRBD1|TRBJ2-2|TRBV28
CASIRQGALPNTGELFF
TGTGCCAGCATCCGACAGGGGGCCCTTCCGAACACCGGGGAGCTGTTTTTT
>few|TRBD2|TRBJ2-3|TRBV28
CASSLSLAGAEDTQYF
TGTGCCAGCAGTTTAAGCCTAGCGGGAGCTGAAGATACGCAGTATTTT
>few|TRBD1|TRBJ2-1|TRBV27
CASSLFLMTGGTYNEQFF
TGTGCCAGCAGTTTATTCTTGATGACAGGGGGCACCTACAATGAGCAGTTCTTC
>-|-|TRBJ1-2|TRBV6-6
CASSSTTRGRGGYGYTF
TGTGCCAGCAGCTCGACCACAAGGGGCAGGGGAGGTTATGGCTACACCTTC
>-|-|TRBJ1-2|TRBV5-1
CASSLALSTGSSSYTF
TGCGCCAGCAGCTTGGCCCTGTCGACAGGCTCATCGAGCTACACCTTC
>few|TRBD1|TRBJ1-1|TRBV6-5
CASRGQGVRNTEAFF
TGTGCCAGTAGGGGACAGGGGGTGAGAAACACTGAAGCTTTCTTT
>-|-|TRBJ1-5|TRBV4-1
CASSQVQGVGYNQPQHF
TGCGCCAGCAGCCAAGTACAGGGAGTCGGTTACAATCAGCCCCAGCATTTT
>-|TRBD1|TRBJ2-2|TRBV4-1
CASSLSRDRGSTGELFF
TGCGCCAGCAGCCTATCACGGGACAGGGGATCCACCGGGGAGCTGTTTTTT
>-|-|TRBJ2-1|TRBV5-4
CASSSRQVLSYNEQFF
TGTGCCAGCAGCTCCAGACAGGTGTTGTCTTACAATGAGCAGTTCTTC
>many|-|TRBJ2-4|TRBV7-2
CASSLAGGALKNIQYF
TGTGCCAGCAGCTTAGCTGGGGGGGCGCTCAAAAACATTCAGTACTTC
>-|TRBD2|TRBJ2-7|TRBV6-6
CASRTSGGDYEQYF
TGTGCCAGCAGAACCAGCGGGGGTGACTACGAGCAGTACTTC
>few|TRBD1|TRBJ2-3|TRBV11-2
CASSPGTGSSDTQYF
TGTGCCAGCAGCCCCGGGACAGGGTCTTCAGATACGCAGTATTTT
>few|TRBD1|TRBJ1-2|TRBV7-2
CASSLKGWDRRRANYGYTF
TGTGCCAGCAGCTTAAAGGGATGGGACAGGAGAAGAGCTAACTATGGCTACACCTTC
>-|-|TRBJ2-7|TRBV25-1
CASSRQATSYERYF
TGTGCCAGTTCACGGCAGGCAACCTCCTACGAGCGGTACTTC
>-|-|TRBJ1-5|TRBV19
CASSNRDRSNQPQHF
TGTGCCAGTAGTAACCGAGACAGGAGTAATCAGCCCCAGCATTTT
>-|-|TRBJ2-4|TRBV6-6
CASSPRGIAKNIQYF
TGTGCCAGCAGTCCTAGAGGAATAGCCAAAAACATTCAGTACTTC
>-|TRBD1|TRBJ2-7|TRBV15
CATSVRQGNYEQYF
TGTGCCACCAGCGTCAGACAGGGGAACTACGAGCAGTACTTC
>few|TRBD2|TRBJ2-1|TRBV28
CASSLSSGRADEQFF
TGTGCCAGCAGTTTATCTAGCGGGAGGGCGGATGAGCAGTTCTTC
>-|-|TRBJ1-5|TRBV28
CASTPRKQPQHF
TGTGCCAGCACTCCCAGGAAGCAGCCCCAGCATTTT
>-|-|TRBJ2-1|TRBV27
CASSSGARNEQFF
TGTGCCAGCAGTTCGGGGGCGCGGAATGAGCAGTTCTTC
>many|-|TRBJ2-7|TRBV4-1
CASSPDSDYSYEQYF
TGCGCCAGCAGCCCCGACAGCGACTACTCCTACGAGCAGTACTTC
>few|-|TRBJ2-1|TRBV2
CASSELWPVINEQFF
TGTGCCAGCAGTGAACTATGGCCAGTTATCAATGAGCAGTTCTTC
>once|TRBD1|TRBJ1-1|TRBV6-6
CASRLPGQGSTEAFF
TGTGCCAGCAGACTTCCGGGACAGGGTAGTACTGAAGCTTTCTTT
>many|-|TRBJ1-5|TRBV28
CASSWGRQPQHF
TGTGCCAGCAGTTGGGGTCGTCAGCCCCAGCATTTT
>few|-|TRBJ2-1|TRBV2
CASAQGRLGNEQFF
TGTGCCAGCGCACAGGGTAGATTGGGAAATGAGCAGTTCTTC
>few|TRBD2|TRBJ2-3|TRBV2
CASRGTSGGVDTQYF
TGTGCCAGCAGGGGGACTAGCGGGGGTGTTGATACGCAGTATTTT
>-|-|TRBJ1-1|TRBV5-1
CASSLVGSQQAFF
TGCGCCAGCAGCTTGGTAGGTAGTCAACAAGCTTTCTTT
>-|-|TRBJ1-1|TRBV5-6
CASSLGYSAGDTEAFF
TGTGCCAGCAGCTTGGGATACAGCGCAGGGGACACTGAAGCTTTCTTT
>few|-|TRBJ1-1|TRBV11-2
CASSLSLGRMNTEAFF
TGTGCCAGCAGCTTAAGTCTGGGGCGGATGAACACTGAAGCTTTCTTT
>once|TRBD2|TRBJ2-1|TRBV6-1
CASSGLAPNEQVF
TGTGCCAGCAGTGGACTAGCGCCTAATGAGCAGGTCTTC
>many|TRBD2|TRBJ2-6|TRBV7-2
CASSLVGRESHSGANVLTF
TGTGCCAGCAGCTTAGTCGGGCGGGAGTCCCACTCTGGGGCCAACGTCCTGACTTTC
>-|TRBD2|TRBJ2-7|TRBV7-9
CASSPGLAASYDQYF
TGTGCCAGCAGTCCCGGACTAGCGGCTTCCTACGACCAGTACTTC
>few|TRBD2|TRBJ2-1|TRBV28
CASSSSGTSNNEQFF
TGTGCCAGCAGTTCCTCCGGGACTAGCAACAATGAGCAGTTCTTC
>few|TRBD1|TRBJ1-4|TRBV28
CAITDVVGGASEKLFF
TGTGCCATCACCGATGTTGTAGGGGGCGCATCGGAAAAACTGTTTTTT
>-|-|TRBJ2-7|TRBV18
CASSPPPGLPNYEQYF
TGTGCCAGCTCACCCCCCCCGGGACTCCCAAACTACGAGCAGTACTTC
>-|TRBD2|TRBJ2-1|TRBV7-2
CASTAGRGRNNEQFF
TGTGCCAGCACCGCGGGGCGGGGGAGGAACAATGAGCAGTTCTTC
>-|-|TRBJ1-2|TRBV9
CASSVGGSNYGYTF
TGTGCCAGCAGCGTAGGGGGCAGTAACTATGGCTACACCTTC
>-|-|TRBJ2-5|TRBV19
CAAVGGRAQETQYF
TGTGCCGCCGTGGGGGGACGAGCCCAAGAGACCCAGTACTTC
>few|-|TRBJ2-1|TRBV19
CASISEGADNEQFF
TGTGCCAGTATCTCGGAAGGTGCAGACAATGAGCAGTTCTTC